The next 2 T cell receptor beta chains were all read from a single sample in a study of T-cell memory formation after mild COVID-19. TCRdb reprocessed the 5' RACE reads with MiXCR, giving one entry per CDR3 protein. The sample contains 450,000 to 700,000 distinct CDR3 sequences, about a sixth of which appear only once. The material sequenced was PBMCs or a T cell subset sorted from them (not recorded which). These receptors originate from an adult woman who had mild COVID-19 (a few samples of this study predate the infection). Cell type and time point are not known.

J is TRBJ1-1 and V is TRBV19; D unclear. Trimming took 8 bases from V and 7 from J, leaving 23 bases between them. Germline values: CDR1 LNHDA, CDR2 SQIVND (reference sequence). CDR3 size: 15 residues. For the CDR3, the DNA is TGTGCCAGTTTGGCCCGTTTCCAATACACGGGTGAAGCTTTCTTT. It codes for CASLARFQYTGEAFF.

In its sample, this clonotype was seen a few times. The chain links TRBV5-1 to TRBJ1-5; D not resolved. This CDR3 is 14 amino acids long. The V gene lost 4 bases and the J gene lost 3 bases, with 11 bases spanning the gap. Germline V CDR1 and CDR2: SGHRS, YFSETQ. CDR3 in DNA: TGCGCCAGCAGCCCCGGGCCCCTCAATCAGCCCCAGCATTTT. It encodes CASSPGPLNQPQHF.